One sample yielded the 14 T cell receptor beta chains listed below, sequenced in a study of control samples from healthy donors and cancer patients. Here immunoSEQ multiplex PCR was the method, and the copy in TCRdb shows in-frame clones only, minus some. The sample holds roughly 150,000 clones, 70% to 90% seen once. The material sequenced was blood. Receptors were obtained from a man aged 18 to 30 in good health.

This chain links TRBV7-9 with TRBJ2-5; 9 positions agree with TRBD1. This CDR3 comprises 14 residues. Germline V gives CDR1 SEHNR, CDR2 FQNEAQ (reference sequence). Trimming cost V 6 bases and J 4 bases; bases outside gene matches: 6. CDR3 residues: CASRPDRGLETQYF. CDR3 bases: TGTGCCAGCAGACCGGACAGGGGTCTAGAGACCCAGTACTTC.

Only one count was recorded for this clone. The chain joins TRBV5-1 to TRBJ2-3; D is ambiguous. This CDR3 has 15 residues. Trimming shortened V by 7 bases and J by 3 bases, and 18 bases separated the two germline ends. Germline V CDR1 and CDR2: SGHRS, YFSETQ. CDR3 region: CASCGVSTNTDTQYF. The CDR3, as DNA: TGCGCCAGCTGTGGCGTCTCCACGAATACAGATACGCAGTATTTT.

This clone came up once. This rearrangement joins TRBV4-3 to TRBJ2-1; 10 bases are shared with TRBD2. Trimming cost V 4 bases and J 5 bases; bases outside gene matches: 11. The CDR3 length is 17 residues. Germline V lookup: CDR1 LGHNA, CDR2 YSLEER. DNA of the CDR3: TGCGCCAGCAGCCCCACGAGCGGGGGGGCTGTTAACAATGAGCAGTTCTTC. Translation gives CASSPTSGGAVNNEQFF.

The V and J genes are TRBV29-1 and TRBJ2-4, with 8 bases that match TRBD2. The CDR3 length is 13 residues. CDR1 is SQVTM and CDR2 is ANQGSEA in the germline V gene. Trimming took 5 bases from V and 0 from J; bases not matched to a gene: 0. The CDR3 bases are TGCAGCGTTCGGGGGGGAGCCAAAAACATTCAGTACTTC. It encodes CSVRGGAKNIQYF.

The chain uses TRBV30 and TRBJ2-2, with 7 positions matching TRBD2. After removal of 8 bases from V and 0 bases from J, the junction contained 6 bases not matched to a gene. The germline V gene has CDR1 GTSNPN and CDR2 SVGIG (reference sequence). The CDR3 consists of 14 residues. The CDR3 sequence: CATGLTTNTGELFF. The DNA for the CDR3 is TGTGCCACGGGACTAACGACGAACACCGGGGAGCTGTTTTTT.

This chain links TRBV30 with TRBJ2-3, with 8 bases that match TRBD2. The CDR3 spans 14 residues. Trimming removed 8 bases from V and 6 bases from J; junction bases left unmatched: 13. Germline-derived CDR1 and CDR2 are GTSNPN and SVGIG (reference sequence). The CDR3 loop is CARGGFRLSDTQYF. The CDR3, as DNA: TGTGCCCGGGGGGGCTTTAGACTTTCTGATACGCAGTATTTT.

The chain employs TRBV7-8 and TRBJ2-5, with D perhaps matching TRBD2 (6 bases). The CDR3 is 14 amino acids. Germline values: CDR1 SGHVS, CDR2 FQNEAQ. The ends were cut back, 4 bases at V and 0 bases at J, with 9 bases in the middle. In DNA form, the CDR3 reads TGTGCCAGCAGCTCCCTAGCGCACCAAGAGACCCAGTACTTC. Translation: CASSSLAHQETQYF.

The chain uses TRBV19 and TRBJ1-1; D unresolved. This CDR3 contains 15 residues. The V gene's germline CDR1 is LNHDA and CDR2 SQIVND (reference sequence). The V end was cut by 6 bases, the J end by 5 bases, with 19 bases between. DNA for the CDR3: TGTGCCAGTAGCCCCAAGAGGGTATTAGGAACTGAAGCTTTCTTT. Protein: CASSPKRVLGTEAFF.

CDR3 nucleotide sequence: TGTGCCAGTAGCCTCCGGGACAGGGTCAATGAGCAGTTCTTC. It encodes CASSLRDRVNEQFF. V gene TRBV19 combines with J gene TRBJ2-1, with 9 positions matching TRBD1. The CDR3 runs to 14 residues. V gave up 6 bases and J gave up 6 bases; unmatched junction bases: 6. Looked up from germline, CDR1 is LNHDA and CDR2 is SQIVND (reference sequence).

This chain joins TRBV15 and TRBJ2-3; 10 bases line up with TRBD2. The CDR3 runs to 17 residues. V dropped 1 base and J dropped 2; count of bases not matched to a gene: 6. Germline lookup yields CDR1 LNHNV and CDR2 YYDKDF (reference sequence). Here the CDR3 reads CATSRARSGGPTDTQYF. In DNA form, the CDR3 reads TGTGCCACCAGCAGAGCCCGTAGCGGGGGGCCCACAGATACGCAGTATTTT.

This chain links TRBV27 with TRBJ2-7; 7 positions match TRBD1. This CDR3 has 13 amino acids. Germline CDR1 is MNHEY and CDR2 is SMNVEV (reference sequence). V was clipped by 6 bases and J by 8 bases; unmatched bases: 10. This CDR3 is CASSSTGRAKQYF. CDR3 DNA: TGTGCCAGCAGCTCGACAGGGCGGGCTAAGCAGTACTTC.

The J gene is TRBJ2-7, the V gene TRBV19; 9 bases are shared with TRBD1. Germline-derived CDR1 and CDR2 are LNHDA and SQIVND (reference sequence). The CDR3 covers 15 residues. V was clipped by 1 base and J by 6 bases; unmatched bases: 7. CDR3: CASSIVHRGQGEQYF. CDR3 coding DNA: TGTGCCAGTAGTATAGTCCACAGGGGGCAAGGCGAGCAGTACTTC.

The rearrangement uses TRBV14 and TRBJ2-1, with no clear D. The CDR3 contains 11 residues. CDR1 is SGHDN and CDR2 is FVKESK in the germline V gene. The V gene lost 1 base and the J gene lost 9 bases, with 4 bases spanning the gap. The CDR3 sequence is CASSQGPEQFF. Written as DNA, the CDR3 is TGTGCCAGCAGCCAAGGACCTGAGCAGTTCTTC.

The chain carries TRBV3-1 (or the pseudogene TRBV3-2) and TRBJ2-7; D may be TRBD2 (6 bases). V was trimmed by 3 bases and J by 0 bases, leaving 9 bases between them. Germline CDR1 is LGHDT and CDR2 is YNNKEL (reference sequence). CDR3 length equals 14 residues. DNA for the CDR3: TGTGCCAGCAGCCAGGGACTGATCTCCTACGAGCAGTACTTC. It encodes CASSQGLISYEQYF.